This T cell receptor beta chain originates from a study of CD8+ T cells in alopecia areata. Extracted RNA was reverse transcribed into cDNA, the sequencing template. TCRdb's table, derived via immunoSEQ multiplex PCR, lists solely in-frame clones and lacks some. The data contain around 200,000 clones, about 60% of them seen just once; the ten biggest clones take up over 10%. Treatment meaning: oral pan-JAK inhibitor, 5-10 mg twice daily. Trimming cost V 3 bases and J 8 bases; bases outside gene matches: 12. This CDR3 has 16 amino acids. Germline V gives CDR1 MGHRA, CDR2 YSYEKL. Sequenced here: CD8+ T cells sorted from blood, sampled at week 24, from a patient treated with tofacitinib. This chain connects TRBV4-1 to TRBJ1-2, with 10 bases identical to TRBD1. The receptor comes from a human donor with alopecia areata. CDR3 sequence (DNA): TGCGCCAGCAGCCAGGCCGACAGGGGGCGCTTTTCCGGCTACACCTTC. It codes for CASSQADRGRFSGYTF.